This T cell receptor beta chain was sequenced in a study of graft-versus-host responses after intestinal transplantation. Background on the study: Recipients received multivisceral, liver-intestinal, or isolated intestinal transplants. Once they had received anti-thymocyte globulin induction, all recipients took tacrolimus and steroids for approximately 3 years.

General study points: Detection of GvH clones occurred in recipient marrow, and some had their first appearance in ileum or blood.

The CDR3 has 14 residues. V was trimmed by 5 bases and J by 0 bases, leaving 8 bases between them. Germline-derived CDR1 and CDR2 are MNHNY and SVGAGI (reference sequence). Regarding this clone: The antigen remains undetermined.

Produced via immunoSEQ multiplex PCR; TCRdb's table is partial and in-frame only. The sample lists tens of thousands of clones; about 95% were seen once. This sequence was found in a human donor who was the organ donor for an intestinal transplant. Sequenced here: unstimulated CD4+ T cells sorted from spleen or lymph node cells, sampled before transplant. The chain links TRBV6-6 to TRBJ2-4, with D unclear. CDR3 residues: CASSREVAKNIQYF. The CDR3 DNA follows: TGTGCCAGCAGTCGAGAAGTAGCCAAAAACATTCAGTACTTC.